At least ten counts were recorded for the clone carrying this T cell receptor beta chain. The antigen is unknown. The second PCR ran roughly 6 to 11 cycles with a sample-barcoded 5' primer and J-beta primers. A minimum of 3 million CDR3-containing paired-end reads was obtained for each sample. TCRdb itself ran the 5' RACE reads through MiXCR, one entry per CDR3 protein. The sample lists 1.8 million or so distinct CDR3 sequences; approximately 40% were seen once. Aged about 6 to 90, donors were systemically healthy Caucasians from Russia. The data were taken from a study of blood T cells in healthy people across ages. Deletions cut 6 bases from V and 6 bases from J, with 13 bases between. Germline CDR1 reads ENHRY; CDR2 reads SYGVKD. The CDR3 totals 13 residues. Study results and limitations: Roughly linear declines in TCR beta diversity per million T cells occurred with age.

The sample was blood. This receptor was taken from a human donor in good health. The V call is TRBV10-3, the J call TRBJ2-3; D remains unclear. For the CDR3, the DNA is TGTGCCATCAGCCTCCGGACCCTCGATACGCAGTATTTT. Amino acid sequence: CAISLRTLDTQYF.